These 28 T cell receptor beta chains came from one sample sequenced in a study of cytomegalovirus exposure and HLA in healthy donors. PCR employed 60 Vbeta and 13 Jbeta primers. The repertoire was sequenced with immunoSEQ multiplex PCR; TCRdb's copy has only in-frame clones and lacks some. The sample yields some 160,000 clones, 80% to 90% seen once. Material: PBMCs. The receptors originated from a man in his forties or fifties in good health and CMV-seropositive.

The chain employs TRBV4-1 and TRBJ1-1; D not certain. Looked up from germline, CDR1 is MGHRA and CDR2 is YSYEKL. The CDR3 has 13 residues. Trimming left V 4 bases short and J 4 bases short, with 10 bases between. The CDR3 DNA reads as TGCGCCAGCAGCCCCATCCGAGCCACTGAAGCTTTCTTT. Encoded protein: CASSPIRATEAFF.

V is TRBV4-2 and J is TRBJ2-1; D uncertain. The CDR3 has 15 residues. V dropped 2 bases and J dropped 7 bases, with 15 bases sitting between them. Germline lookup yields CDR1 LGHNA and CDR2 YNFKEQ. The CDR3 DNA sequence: TGTGCCAGCAGCCAACAACTTGCCCTTTTGAATGAGCAGTTCTTC. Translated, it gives CASSQQLALLNEQFF.

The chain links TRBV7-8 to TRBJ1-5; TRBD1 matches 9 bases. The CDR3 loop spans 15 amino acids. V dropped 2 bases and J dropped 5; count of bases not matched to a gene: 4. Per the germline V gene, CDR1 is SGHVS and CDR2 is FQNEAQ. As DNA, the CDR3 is TGTGCCAGCAGCTTACGGACAGGGGAGGATCAGCCCCAGCATTTT. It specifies CASSLRTGEDQPQHF.

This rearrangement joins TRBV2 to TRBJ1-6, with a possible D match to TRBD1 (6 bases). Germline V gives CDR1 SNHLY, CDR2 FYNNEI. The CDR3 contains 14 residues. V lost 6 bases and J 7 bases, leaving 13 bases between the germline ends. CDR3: CASRGDGQNSPLHF. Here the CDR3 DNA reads TGTGCCAGCAGAGGGGACGGACAGAATTCACCCCTCCACTTT.

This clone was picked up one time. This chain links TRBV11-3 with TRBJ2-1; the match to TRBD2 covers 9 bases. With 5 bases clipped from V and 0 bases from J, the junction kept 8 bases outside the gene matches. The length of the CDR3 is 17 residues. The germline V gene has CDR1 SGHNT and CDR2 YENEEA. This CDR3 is CASSKSGGSSSYNEQFF. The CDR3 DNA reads TGTGCCAGCAGCAAGAGCGGGGGGTCCAGCTCCTACAATGAGCAGTTCTTC.

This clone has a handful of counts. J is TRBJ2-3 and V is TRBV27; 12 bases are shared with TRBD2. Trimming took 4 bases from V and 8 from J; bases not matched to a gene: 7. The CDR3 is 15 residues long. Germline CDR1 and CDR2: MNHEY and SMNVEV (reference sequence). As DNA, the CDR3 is TGTGCCAGCAGTTCAGGACTAGCGGGACGAGGTACGCAGTATTTT. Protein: CASSSGLAGRGTQYF.

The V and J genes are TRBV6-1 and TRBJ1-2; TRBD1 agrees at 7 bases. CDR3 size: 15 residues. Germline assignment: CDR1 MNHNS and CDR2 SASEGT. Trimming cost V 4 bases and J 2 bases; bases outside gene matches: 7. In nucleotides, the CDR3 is TGTGCCAGCAGTGTTCTGGACAGGAGAAACTATGGCTACACCTTC. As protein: CASSVLDRRNYGYTF.

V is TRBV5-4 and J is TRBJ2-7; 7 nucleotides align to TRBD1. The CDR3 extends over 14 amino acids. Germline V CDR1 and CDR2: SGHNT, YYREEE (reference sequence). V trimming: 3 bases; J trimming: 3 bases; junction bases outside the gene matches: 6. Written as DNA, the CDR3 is TGTGCCAGCAGCTCATCCACAGGGGACTACGAGCAGTACTTC. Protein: CASSSSTGDYEQYF.

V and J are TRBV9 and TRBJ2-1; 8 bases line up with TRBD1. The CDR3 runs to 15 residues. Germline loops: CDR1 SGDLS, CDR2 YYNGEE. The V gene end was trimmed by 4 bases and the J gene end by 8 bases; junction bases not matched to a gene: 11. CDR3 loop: CASSPRGQQYDEQFF. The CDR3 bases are TGTGCCAGCAGCCCCAGGGGGCAACAGTACGATGAGCAGTTCTTC.

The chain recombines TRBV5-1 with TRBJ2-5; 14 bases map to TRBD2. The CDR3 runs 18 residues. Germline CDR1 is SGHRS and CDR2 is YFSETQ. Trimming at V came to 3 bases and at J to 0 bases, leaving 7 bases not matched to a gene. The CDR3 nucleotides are TGCGCCAGCAGCTCTGGACTAGCGGGGGGCCGGTACCAAGAGACCCAGTACTTC. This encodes CASSSGLAGGRYQETQYF. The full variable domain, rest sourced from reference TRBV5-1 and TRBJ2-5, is KAGVTQTPRYLIKTRGQQVTLSCSPISGHRSVSWYQQTPGQGLQFLFEYFSETQRNKGNFPGRFSGRQFSNSRSEMNVSTLELGDSALYLCASSSGLAGGRYQETQYFGPGTRLLVL.

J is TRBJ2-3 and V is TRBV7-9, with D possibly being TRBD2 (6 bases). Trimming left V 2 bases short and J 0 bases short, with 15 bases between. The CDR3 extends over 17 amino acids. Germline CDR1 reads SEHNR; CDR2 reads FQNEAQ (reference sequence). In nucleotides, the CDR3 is TGTGCCAGCAGCTTACAACCCGGGACTGGTAGCACAGATACGCAGTATTTT. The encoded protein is CASSLQPGTGSTDTQYF.

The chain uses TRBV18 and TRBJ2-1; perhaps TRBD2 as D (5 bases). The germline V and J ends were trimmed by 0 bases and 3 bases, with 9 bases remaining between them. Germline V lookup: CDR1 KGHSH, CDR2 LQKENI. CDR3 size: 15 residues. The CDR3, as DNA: TGTGCCAGCTCACCACCCTTCCGGGACTACAATGAGCAGTTCTTC. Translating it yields CASSPPFRDYNEQFF.

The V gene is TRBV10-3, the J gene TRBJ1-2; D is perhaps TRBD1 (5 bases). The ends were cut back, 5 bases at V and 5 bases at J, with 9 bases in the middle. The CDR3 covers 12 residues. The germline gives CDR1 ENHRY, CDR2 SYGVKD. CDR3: CAISRDSYGYTF. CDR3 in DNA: TGTGCCATCAGTAGGGACTCTTATGGCTACACCTTC.

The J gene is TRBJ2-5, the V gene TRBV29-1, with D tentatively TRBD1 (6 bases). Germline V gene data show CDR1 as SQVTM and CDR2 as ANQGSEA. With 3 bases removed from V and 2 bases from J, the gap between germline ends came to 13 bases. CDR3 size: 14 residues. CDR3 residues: CSVESGVGQETQYF. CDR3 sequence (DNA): TGCAGCGTTGAGTCAGGGGTTGGGCAAGAGACCCAGTACTTC. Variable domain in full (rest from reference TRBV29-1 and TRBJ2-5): SAVISQKPSRDICQRGTSLTIQCQVDSQVTMMFWYRQQPGQSLTLIATANQGSEATYESGFVIDKFPISRPNLTFSTLTVSNMSPEDSSIYLCSVESGVGQETQYFGPGTRLLVL.

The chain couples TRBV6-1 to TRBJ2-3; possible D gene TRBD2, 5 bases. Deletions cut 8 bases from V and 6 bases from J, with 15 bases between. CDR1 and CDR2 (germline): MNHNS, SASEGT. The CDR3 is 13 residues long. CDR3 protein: CASWALVSDTQYF. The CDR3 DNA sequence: TGTGCCAGCTGGGCACTAGTCAGCGATACGCAGTATTTT.

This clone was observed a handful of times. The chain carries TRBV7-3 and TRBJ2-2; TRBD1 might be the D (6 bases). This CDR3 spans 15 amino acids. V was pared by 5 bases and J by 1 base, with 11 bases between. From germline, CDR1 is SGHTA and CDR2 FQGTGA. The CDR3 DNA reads TGTGCCAGCAGCAAACAGGGAAGGAACACCGGGGAGCTGTTTTTT. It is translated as CASSKQGRNTGELFF.

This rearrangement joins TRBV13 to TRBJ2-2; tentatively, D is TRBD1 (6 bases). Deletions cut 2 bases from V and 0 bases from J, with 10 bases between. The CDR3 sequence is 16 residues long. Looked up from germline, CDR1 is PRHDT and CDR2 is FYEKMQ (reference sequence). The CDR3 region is CASSLPGQTNTGELFF. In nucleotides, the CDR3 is TGTGCCAGCAGCTTACCGGGACAAACGAACACCGGGGAGCTGTTTTTT. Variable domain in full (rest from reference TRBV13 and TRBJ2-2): AAGVIQSPRHLIKEKRETATLKCYPIPRHDTVYWYQQGPGQDPQFLISFYEKMQSDKGSIPDRFSAQQFSDYHSELNMSSLELGDSALYFCASSLPGQTNTGELFFGEGSRLTVL.

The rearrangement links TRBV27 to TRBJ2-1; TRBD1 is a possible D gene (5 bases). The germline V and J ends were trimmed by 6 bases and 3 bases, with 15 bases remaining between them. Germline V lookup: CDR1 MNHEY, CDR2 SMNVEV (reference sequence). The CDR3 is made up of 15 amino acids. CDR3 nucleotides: TGTGCCAGCAGCCGATTCCTTGACAGCTACAATGAGCAGTTCTTC. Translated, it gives CASSRFLDSYNEQFF.

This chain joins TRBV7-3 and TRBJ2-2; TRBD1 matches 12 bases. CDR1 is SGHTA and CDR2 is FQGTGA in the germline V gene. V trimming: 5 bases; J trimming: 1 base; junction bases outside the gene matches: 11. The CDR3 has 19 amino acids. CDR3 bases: TGTGCCAGCAGCACCTCCGGGACAGGGGGCCTTATGAACACCGGGGAGCTGTTTTTT. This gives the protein CASSTSGTGGLMNTGELFF.

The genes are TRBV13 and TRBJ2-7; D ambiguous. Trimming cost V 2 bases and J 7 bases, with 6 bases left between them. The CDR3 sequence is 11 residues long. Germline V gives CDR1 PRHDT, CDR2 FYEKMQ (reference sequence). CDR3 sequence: CASSLLGEQYV. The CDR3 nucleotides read TGTGCCAGCAGCTTACTGGGAGAGCAGTACGTC.

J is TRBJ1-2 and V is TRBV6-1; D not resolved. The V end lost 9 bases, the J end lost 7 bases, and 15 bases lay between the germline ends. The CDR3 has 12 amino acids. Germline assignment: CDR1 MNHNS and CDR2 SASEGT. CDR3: CARGDGVFGYTF. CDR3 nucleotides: TGTGCCAGGGGTGACGGGGTGTTTGGCTACACCTTC.

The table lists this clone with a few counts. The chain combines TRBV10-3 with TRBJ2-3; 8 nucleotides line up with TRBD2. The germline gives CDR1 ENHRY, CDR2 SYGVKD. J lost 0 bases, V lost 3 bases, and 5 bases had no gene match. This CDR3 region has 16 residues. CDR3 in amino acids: CAISDRLATSTDTQYF. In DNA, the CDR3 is TGTGCCATCAGTGACCGACTAGCGACAAGCACAGATACGCAGTATTTT.

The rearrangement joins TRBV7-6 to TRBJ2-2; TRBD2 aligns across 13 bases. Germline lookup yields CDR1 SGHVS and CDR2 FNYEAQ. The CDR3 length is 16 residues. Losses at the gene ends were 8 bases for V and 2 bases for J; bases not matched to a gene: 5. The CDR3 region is CASRRLAGGNTGELFF. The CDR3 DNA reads TGTGCCAGCCGCCGACTAGCGGGAGGTAACACCGGGGAGCTGTTTTTT.

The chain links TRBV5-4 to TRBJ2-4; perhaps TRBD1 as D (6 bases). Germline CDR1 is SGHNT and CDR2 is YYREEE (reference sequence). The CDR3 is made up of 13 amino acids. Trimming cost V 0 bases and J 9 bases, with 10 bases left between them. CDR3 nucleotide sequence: TGTGCCAGCAGCTTGGAGGGGGTTCTCATTCAGTACTTC. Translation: CASSLEGVLIQYF.

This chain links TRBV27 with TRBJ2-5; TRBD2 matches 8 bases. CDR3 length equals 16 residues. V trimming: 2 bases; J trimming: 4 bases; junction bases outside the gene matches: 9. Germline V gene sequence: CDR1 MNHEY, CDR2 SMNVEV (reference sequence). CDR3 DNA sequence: TGTGCCAGCAGTTTAAGGGGAGGGGGACTAGGAGAGACCCAGTACTTC. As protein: CASSLRGGGLGETQYF.

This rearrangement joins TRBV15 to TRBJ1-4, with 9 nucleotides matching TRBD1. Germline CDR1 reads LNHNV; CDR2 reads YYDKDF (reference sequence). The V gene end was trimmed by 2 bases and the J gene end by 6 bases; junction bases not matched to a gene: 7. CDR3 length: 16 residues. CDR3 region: CATSRPPGQGDEKLFF. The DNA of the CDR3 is TGTGCCACCAGCAGACCTCCGGGACAGGGTGATGAAAAACTGTTTTTT.

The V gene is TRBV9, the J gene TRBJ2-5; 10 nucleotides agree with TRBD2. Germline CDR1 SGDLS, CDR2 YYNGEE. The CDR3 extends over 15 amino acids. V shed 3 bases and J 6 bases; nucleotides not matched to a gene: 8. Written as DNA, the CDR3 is TGTGCCAGCAGCGCCGGACTAGCGGTATCAAAGACCCAGTACTTC. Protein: CASSAGLAVSKTQYF.

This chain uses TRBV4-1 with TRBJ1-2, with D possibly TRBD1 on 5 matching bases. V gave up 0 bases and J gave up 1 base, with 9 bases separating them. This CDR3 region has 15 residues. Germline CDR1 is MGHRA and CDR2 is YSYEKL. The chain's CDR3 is CASSQDPQGNYGYTF. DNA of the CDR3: TGCGCCAGCAGCCAAGATCCGCAGGGTAACTATGGCTACACCTTC.